Presented here are 2 T cell receptor beta chains from one specimen sequenced in a study of cytomegalovirus exposure and HLA in healthy donors. In the PCR, 60 Vbeta and 13 Jbeta primers were used. Method: immunoSEQ multiplex PCR; TCRdb's copy keeps in-frame clones and lacks some. The table includes roughly 150,000 clones, approximately 80% detected once. Specimen: PBMCs. The receptor set was obtained from a male donor in good health and CMV-seropositive.

The V call is TRBV28, the J call TRBJ2-3, with D possibly being TRBD2 (7 bases). Germline values: CDR1 MDHEN, CDR2 SYDVKM. V lost 6 bases and J 0 bases, leaving 13 bases between the germline ends. The CDR3 is 15 amino acids. The CDR3 spells CASSWGGSSTDTQYF. Written as DNA, the CDR3 is TGTGCCAGCAGCTGGGGGGGCTCTAGCACAGATACGCAGTATTTT. The full variable domain, completed using reference TRBV28 and TRBJ2-3, is DVKVTQSSRYLVKRTGEKVFLECVQDMDHENMFWYRQDPGLGLRLIYFSYDVKMKEKGDIPEGYSVSREKKERFSLILESASTNQTSMYLCASSWGGSSTDTQYFGPGTRLTVL.

The chain is built from TRBV19 and TRBJ1-2; TRBD1 aligns across 12 bases. The germline V gene has CDR1 LNHDA and CDR2 SQIVND (reference sequence). The length of the CDR3 is 15 residues. J lost 2 bases, V lost 3 bases, and 1 base had no gene match. The CDR3 reads CASSMGQGANYGYTF. CDR3 nucleotides: TGTGCCAGTAGTATGGGACAGGGGGCGAACTATGGCTACACCTTC. Using reference TRBV19 and TRBJ1-2 for the parts outside the CDR3, the full variable domain is DGGITQSPKYLFRKEGQNVTLSCEQNLNHDAMYWYRQDPGQGLRLIYYSQIVNDFQKGDIAEGYSVSREKKESFPLTVTSAQKNPTAFYLCASSMGQGANYGYTFGSGTRLTVV.